This T cell receptor beta chain was recorded in a study of blood T cell repertoires in COVID-19. The CDR3 is 15 residues long. The germline gives CDR1 SGHRS, CDR2 YFSETQ. The V segment lost 4 bases and the J segment 2 bases; nucleotides outside the gene matches: 5. The protocol was immunoSEQ multiplex PCR, while the TCRdb copy is restricted to in-frame clones and leaves out a portion. The sample holds around 250,000 clones; 75% to 90% are singletons and the top ten take less than 2.5%. Input material: PBMCs or T cells enriched from blood (not recorded which). This receptor was identified in a woman between 45 and 65 years old who had recovered from COVID-19. V gene TRBV5-1 combines with J gene TRBJ2-5; 10 bases are a match to TRBD2. The CDR3 DNA is TGCGCCAGCAGCACCACTAGCGGGATTCAAGAGACCCAGTACTTC. Protein: CASSTTSGIQETQYF.